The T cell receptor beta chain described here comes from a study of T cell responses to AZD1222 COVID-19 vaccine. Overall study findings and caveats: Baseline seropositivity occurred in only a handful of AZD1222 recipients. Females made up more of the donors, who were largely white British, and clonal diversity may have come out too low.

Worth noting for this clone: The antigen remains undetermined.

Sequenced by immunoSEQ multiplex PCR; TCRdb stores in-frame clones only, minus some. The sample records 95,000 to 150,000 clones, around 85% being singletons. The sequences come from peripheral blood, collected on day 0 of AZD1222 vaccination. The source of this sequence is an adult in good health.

Here the CDR3 reads CASSLEAGPSPLHF. As DNA, the CDR3 is TGCGCCAGCAGCTTGGAGGCAGGTCCTTCTCCCCTCCACTTT. The gene calls are TRBV5-1 and TRBJ1-6; D gene ambiguous. Germline V gene lookup returns CDR1 SGHRS and CDR2 YFSETQ. The CDR3 consists of 14 residues. V lost 0 bases, J lost 13 bases, and 14 bases lay in between.